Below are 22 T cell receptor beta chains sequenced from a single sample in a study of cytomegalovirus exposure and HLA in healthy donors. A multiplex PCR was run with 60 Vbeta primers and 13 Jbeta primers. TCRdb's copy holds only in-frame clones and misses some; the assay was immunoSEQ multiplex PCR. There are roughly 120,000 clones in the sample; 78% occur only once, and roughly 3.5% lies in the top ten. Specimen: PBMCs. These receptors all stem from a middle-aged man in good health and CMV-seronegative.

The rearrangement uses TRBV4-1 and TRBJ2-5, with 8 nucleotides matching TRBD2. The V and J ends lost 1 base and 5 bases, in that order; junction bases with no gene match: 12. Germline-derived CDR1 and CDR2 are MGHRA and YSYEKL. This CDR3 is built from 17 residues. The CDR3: CASSQARGGLDVETQYF. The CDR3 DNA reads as TGCGCCAGCAGCCAAGCTCGGGGGGGCTTAGATGTGGAGACCCAGTACTTC.

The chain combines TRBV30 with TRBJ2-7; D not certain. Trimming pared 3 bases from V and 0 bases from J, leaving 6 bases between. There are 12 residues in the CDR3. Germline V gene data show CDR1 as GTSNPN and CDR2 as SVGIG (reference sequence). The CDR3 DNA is TGTGCCTGGAGGCGTAGCTCCTACGAGCAGTACTTC. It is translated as CAWRRSSYEQYF.

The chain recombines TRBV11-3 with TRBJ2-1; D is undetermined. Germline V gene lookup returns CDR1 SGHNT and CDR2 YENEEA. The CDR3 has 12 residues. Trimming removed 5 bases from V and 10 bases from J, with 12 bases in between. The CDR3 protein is CASSLSVAEQFF. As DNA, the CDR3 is TGTGCCAGCAGCCTATCTGTTGCGGAGCAGTTCTTC.

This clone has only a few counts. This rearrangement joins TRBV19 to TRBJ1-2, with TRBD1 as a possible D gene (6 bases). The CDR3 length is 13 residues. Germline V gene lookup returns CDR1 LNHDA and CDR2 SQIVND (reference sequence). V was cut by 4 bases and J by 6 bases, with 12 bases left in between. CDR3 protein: CASSTQGYDGYTF. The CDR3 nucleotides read TGTGCCAGTAGTACACAGGGTTACGATGGCTACACCTTC.

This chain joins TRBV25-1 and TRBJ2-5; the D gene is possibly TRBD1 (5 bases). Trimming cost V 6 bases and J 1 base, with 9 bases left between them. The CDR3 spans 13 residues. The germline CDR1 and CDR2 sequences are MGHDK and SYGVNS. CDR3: CASRGEFQETQYF. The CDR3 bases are TGTGCCAGCAGAGGGGAATTCCAAGAGACCCAGTACTTC. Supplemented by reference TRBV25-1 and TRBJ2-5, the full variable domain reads EADIYQTPRYLVIGTGKKITLECSQTMGHDKMYWYQQDPGMELHLIHYSYGVNSTEKGDLSSESTVSRIRTEHFPLTLESARPSHTSQYLCASRGEFQETQYFGPGTRLLVL.

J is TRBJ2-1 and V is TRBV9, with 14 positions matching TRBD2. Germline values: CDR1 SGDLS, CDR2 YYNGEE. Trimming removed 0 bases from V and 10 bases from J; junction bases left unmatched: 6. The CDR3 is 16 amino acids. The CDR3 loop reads CASSVGGTSGGREQFF. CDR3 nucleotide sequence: TGTGCCAGCAGCGTAGGGGGGACTAGCGGGGGCCGGGAGCAGTTCTTC.

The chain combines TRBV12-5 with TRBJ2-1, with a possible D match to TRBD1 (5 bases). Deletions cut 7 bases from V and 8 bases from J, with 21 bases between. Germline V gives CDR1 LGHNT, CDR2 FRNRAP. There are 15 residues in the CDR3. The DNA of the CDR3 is TGTGCTAGTGTAGACTGGGGCTACCCAGATCATGAGCAGTTCTTC. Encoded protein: CASVDWGYPDHEQFF.

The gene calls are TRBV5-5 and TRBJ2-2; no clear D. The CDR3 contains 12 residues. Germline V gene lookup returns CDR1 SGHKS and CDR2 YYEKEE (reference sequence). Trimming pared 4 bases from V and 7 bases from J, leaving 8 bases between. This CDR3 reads CASSTPYGELFF. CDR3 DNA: TGTGCCAGCAGCACACCATACGGGGAGCTGTTTTTT.

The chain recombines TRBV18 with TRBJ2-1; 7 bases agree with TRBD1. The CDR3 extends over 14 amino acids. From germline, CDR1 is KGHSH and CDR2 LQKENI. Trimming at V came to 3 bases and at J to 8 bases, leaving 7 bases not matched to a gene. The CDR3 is CASSPTRQGHEQFF. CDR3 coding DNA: TGTGCCAGCTCACCGACAAGACAGGGCCATGAGCAGTTCTTC.

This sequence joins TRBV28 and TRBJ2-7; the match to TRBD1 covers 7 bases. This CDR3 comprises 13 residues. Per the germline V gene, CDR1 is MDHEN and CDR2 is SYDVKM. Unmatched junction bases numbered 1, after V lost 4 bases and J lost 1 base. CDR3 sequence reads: CASSSGQSYEQYF. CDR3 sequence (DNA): TGTGCCAGCAGTTCGGGACAGTCCTACGAGCAGTACTTC. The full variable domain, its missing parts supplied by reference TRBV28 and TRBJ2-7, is DVKVTQSSRYLVKRTGEKVFLECVQDMDHENMFWYRQDPGLGLRLIYFSYDVKMKEKGDIPEGYSVSREKKERFSLILESASTNQTSMYLCASSSGQSYEQYFGPGTRLTVT.

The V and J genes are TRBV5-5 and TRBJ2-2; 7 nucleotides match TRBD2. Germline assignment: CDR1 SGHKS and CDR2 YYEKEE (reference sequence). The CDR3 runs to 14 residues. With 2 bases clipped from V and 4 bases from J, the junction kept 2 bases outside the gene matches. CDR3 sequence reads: CASSLLASTGELFF. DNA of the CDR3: TGTGCCAGCAGCTTACTAGCGAGCACCGGGGAGCTGTTTTTT.

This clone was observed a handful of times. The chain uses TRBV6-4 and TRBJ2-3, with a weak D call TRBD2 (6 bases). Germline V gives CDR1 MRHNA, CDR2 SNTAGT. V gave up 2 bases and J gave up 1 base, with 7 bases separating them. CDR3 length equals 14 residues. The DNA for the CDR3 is TGTGCCAGCAGTGACGGCGGGGGCACAGATACGCAGTATTTT. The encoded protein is CASSDGGGTDTQYF.

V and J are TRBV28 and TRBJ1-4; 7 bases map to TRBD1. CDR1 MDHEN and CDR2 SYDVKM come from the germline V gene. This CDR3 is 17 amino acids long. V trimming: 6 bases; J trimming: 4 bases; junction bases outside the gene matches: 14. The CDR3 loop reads CASSPGQPRIYNEKLFF. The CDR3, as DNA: TGTGCCAGCAGCCCGGGACAGCCAAGAATTTATAATGAAAAACTGTTTTTT.

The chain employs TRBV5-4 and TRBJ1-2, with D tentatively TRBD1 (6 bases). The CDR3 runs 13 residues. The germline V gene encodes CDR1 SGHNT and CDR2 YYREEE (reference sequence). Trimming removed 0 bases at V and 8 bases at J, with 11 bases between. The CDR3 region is CASSLDRDGGYTF. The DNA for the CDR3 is TGTGCCAGCAGCTTGGACAGGGACGGAGGCTACACCTTC.

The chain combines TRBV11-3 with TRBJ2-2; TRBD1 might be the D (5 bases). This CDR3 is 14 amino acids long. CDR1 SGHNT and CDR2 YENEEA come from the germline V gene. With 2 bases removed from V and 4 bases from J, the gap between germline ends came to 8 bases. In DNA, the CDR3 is TGTGCCAGCAGCTTAATAGGGGTCACCGGGGAGCTGTTTTTT. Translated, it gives CASSLIGVTGELFF.

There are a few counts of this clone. The CDR3 reads CASSSTDRGVGTEAFF. The CDR3 bases are TGTGCCAGCAGTTCAACCGACAGGGGGGTTGGCACTGAAGCTTTCTTT. The V and J genes are TRBV27 and TRBJ1-1, with 9 bases matching TRBD1. The CDR3 consists of 16 residues. Germline V gene data show CDR1 as MNHEY and CDR2 as SMNVEV (reference sequence). Unmatched junction bases numbered 10, after V lost 4 bases and J lost 4 bases.

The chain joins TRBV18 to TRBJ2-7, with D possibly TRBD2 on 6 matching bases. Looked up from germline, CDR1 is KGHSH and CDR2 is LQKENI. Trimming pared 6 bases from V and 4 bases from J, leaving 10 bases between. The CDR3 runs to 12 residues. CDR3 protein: CASSSGRYEQYF. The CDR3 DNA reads TGTGCCAGCTCCTCGGGGAGGTACGAGCAGTACTTC.

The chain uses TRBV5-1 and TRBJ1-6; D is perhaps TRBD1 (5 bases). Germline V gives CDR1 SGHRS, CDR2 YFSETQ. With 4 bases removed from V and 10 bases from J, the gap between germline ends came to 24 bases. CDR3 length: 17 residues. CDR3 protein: CASSLYSRVSGGSPLHF. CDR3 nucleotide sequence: TGCGCCAGCAGCCTGTACTCCAGGGTGTCGGGTGGATCACCCCTCCACTTT.

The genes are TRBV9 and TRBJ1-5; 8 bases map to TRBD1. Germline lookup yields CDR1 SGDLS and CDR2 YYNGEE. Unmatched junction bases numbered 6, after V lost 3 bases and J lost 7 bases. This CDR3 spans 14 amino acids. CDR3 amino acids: CASSATGGRQPQHF. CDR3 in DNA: TGTGCCAGCAGCGCTACAGGGGGACGGCAGCCCCAGCATTTT. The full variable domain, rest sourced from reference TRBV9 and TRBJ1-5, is DSGVTQTPKHLITATGQRVTLRCSPRSGDLSVYWYQQSLDQGLQFLIQYYNGEERAKGNILERFSAQQFPDLHSELNLSSLELGDSALYFCASSATGGRQPQHFGDGTRLSIL.

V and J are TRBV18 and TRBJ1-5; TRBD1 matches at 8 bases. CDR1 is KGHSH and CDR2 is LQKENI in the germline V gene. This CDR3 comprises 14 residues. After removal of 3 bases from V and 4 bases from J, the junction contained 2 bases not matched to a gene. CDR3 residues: CASSPGQGNQPQHF. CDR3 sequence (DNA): TGTGCCAGCTCACCTGGACAGGGAAATCAGCCCCAGCATTTT.

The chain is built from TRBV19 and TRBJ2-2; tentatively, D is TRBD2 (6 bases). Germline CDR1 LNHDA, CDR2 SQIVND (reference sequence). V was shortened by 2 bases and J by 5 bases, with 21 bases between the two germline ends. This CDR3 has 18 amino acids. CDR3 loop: CASSITAGLTSSTGELFF. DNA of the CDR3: TGTGCCAGTAGTATAACGGCGGGGCTCACGAGCTCAACCGGGGAGCTGTTTTTT.

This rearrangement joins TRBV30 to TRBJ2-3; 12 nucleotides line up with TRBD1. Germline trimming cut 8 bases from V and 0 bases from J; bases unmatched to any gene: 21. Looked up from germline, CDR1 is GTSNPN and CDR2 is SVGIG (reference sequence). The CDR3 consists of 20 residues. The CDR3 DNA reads TGTGCCGGACGGGGACAGGGGGCGGGAGCGGGGGGCCTTAGCACAGATACGCAGTATTTT. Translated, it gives CAGRGQGAGAGGLSTDTQYF.